The 16 T cell receptor beta chains in this list originate from one sample, sequenced in a study of blood T cell repertoires in COVID-19. Libraries were prepared by immunoSEQ multiplex PCR; TCRdb keeps only in-frame clonotypes and omits some of them. The sample lists about 100,000 clones; around four fifths were seen once. The sequencing sample was made of peripheral blood. The source is a man over 45 with active or convalescent COVID-19.

This sequence joins TRBV24-1 and TRBJ2-1; 11 bases line up with TRBD2. V gave up 4 bases and J gave up 7 bases; unmatched junction bases: 8. The CDR3 sequence is 16 residues long. Germline V gene data show CDR1 as KGHDR and CDR2 as SFDVKD. The CDR3 here is CATSDETSGRGNEQFF. The CDR3 DNA reads TGTGCCACCAGTGACGAAACTAGCGGGAGAGGAAATGAGCAGTTCTTC.

This chain links TRBV7-2 with TRBJ2-1; the D gene is possibly TRBD1 (5 bases). The CDR3 totals 15 residues. Trimming took 0 bases from V and 2 from J, leaving 8 bases between them. Germline V lookup: CDR1 SGHTA, CDR2 FQGNSA. CDR3 sequence: CASSLAGAPYNEQFF. The CDR3 DNA reads TGTGCCAGCAGCTTAGCAGGGGCCCCCTACAATGAGCAGTTCTTC. The entire variable domain, with the rest obtained from reference TRBV7-2 and TRBJ2-1, is as follows: GAGVSQSPSNKVTEKGKDVELRCDPISGHTALYWYRQSLGQGLEFLIYFQGNSAPDKSGLPSDRFSAERTGGSVSTLTIQRTQQEDSAVYLCASSLAGAPYNEQFFGPGTRLTVL.

The chain uses TRBV25-1 and TRBJ1-6, with 8 bases fitting TRBD1. The V gene's germline CDR1 is MGHDK and CDR2 SYGVNS. Losses at the gene ends were 5 bases for V and 9 bases for J; bases not matched to a gene: 6. The CDR3 is 14 residues long. This CDR3 reads CASSSTGESSPLHF. As DNA, the CDR3 is TGTGCCAGCAGTTCGACAGGGGAGAGTTCACCCCTCCACTTT.

This chain joins TRBV3-1 (or the pseudogene TRBV3-2) and TRBJ2-7; TRBD2 aligns across 8 bases. The germline CDR1 and CDR2 sequences are LGHDT and YNNKEL (reference sequence). The CDR3 loop spans 15 amino acids. The trim removed 0 bases at V and 3 bases at J, leaving 4 bases unmatched. CDR3 loop: CASSQDSSGGYEQYF. CDR3 bases: TGTGCCAGCAGCCAAGATTCCAGCGGGGGCTACGAGCAGTACTTC.

This chain joins TRBV5-1 and TRBJ2-2, with 9 bases identical to TRBD1. CDR3 size: 14 residues. Germline V gene sequence: CDR1 SGHRS, CDR2 YFSETQ. V lost 3 bases, J lost 8 bases, and 5 bases stayed unmatched. The CDR3 loop is CASSSDRGAGELFF. The DNA of the CDR3 is TGCGCCAGCAGCTCGGACAGGGGAGCTGGGGAGCTGTTTTTT.

This clone was seen once. The gene calls are TRBV3-1 (or the pseudogene TRBV3-2) and TRBJ2-1; D unclear. V dropped 0 bases and J dropped 4 bases, with 7 bases sitting between them. Germline values: CDR1 LGHDT, CDR2 YNNKEL (reference sequence). The CDR3 is 14 residues long. For the CDR3, the DNA is TGTGCCAGCAGCCAAGATACGGGTTACAATGAGCAGTTCTTC. Translating gives CASSQDTGYNEQFF.

The chain employs TRBV11-2 and TRBJ1-5; no firm D call. The CDR3 loop spans 14 amino acids. Trimming took off 1 base at V and 7 bases at J, with 11 bases between the two ends. The germline gives CDR1 SGHAT, CDR2 FQNNGV. This CDR3 reads CASSLGQGEQPQHF. As DNA, the CDR3 is TGTGCCAGCAGCTTAGGACAAGGCGAACAGCCCCAGCATTTT.

The CDR3 nucleotides are TGTGCCAGCAGTCGGTGGGCGAACCAAGAGACCCAGTACTTC. Protein: CASSRWANQETQYF. The chain employs TRBV27 and TRBJ2-5; D not certain. The CDR3 loop spans 14 amino acids. The V and J ends lost 5 bases and 0 bases respectively, with 10 bases between them. CDR1 and CDR2 from the germline V gene are MNHEY and SMNVEV (reference sequence).

The V call is TRBV7-2, the J call TRBJ1-2, with no clear D. This CDR3 is built from 13 residues. Trimming shortened V by 7 bases and J by 4 bases, and 13 bases separated the two germline ends. The germline V gene has CDR1 SGHTA and CDR2 FQGNSA. The CDR3 region is CASTPLLVYGYTF. The CDR3 DNA reads as TGTGCCAGCACCCCACTTCTGGTCTATGGCTACACCTTC.

V is TRBV6-5 and J is TRBJ1-1; the D is unclear. The CDR3 is 11 residues long. Germline CDR1 MNHEY, CDR2 SVGAGI. Trimming removed 2 bases from V and 11 bases from J, with 9 bases in between. DNA of the CDR3: TGTGCCAGCAGTTACGTTGGGGAGGCTTTCTTT. As protein: CASSYVGEAFF.

The chain joins TRBV4-1 to TRBJ1-2; D might be TRBD1 (6 bases). The germline CDR1 and CDR2 sequences are MGHRA and YSYEKL. The CDR3 is 14 amino acids. Trimming shortened V by 0 bases and J by 7 bases, and 12 bases separated the two germline ends. The CDR3 here is CASSQDLWGLGYTF. The CDR3 nucleotides are TGCGCCAGCAGCCAAGATTTATGGGGGCTTGGCTACACCTTC.

The rearrangement links TRBV18 to TRBJ1-3, with D hard to call. This CDR3 comprises 16 residues. Germline V gene sequence: CDR1 KGHSH, CDR2 LQKENI. With 4 bases removed from V and 4 bases from J, the gap between germline ends came to 17 bases. The CDR3 sequence: CASSRPGTVVGNTIYF. Written as DNA, the CDR3 is TGTGCCAGCTCACGTCCGGGAACAGTGGTCGGAAACACCATATATTTT.

The chain couples TRBV2 to TRBJ2-7, with D possibly TRBD2 on 6 matching bases. Per the germline V gene, CDR1 is SNHLY and CDR2 is FYNNEI. Trimming took off 7 bases at V and 6 bases at J, with 13 bases between the two ends. The CDR3 length is 12 residues. The CDR3 spells CASTFTGGEQYF. The CDR3 DNA follows: TGTGCCAGCACTTTCACCGGGGGCGAGCAGTACTTC.

The table lists this clone with a few counts. The rearrangement uses TRBV7-9 and TRBJ2-7, with no clear D. V lost 8 bases, J lost 3 bases, and 14 bases lay in between. Germline CDR1 reads SEHNR; CDR2 reads FQNEAQ (reference sequence). The CDR3 extends over 13 amino acids. CDR3 residues: CASAPTLLYEQYF. In nucleotides, the CDR3 is TGTGCCAGCGCTCCCACTCTTCTCTACGAGCAGTACTTC. The full variable domain, rest sourced from reference TRBV7-9 and TRBJ2-7, is DTGVSQNPRHKITKRGQNVTFRCDPISEHNRLYWYRQTLGQGPEFLTYFQNEAQLEKSRLLSDRFSAERPKGSFSTLEIQRTEQGDSAMYLCASAPTLLYEQYFGPGTRLTVT.

This chain uses TRBV9 with TRBJ1-3; D ambiguous. Germline CDR1 SGDLS, CDR2 YYNGEE. Trimming cost V 4 bases and J 0 bases, with 11 bases left between them. The CDR3 is made up of 15 amino acids. This CDR3 is CASSRLTSSGNTIYF. The DNA of the CDR3 is TGTGCCAGCAGCCGCCTCACGAGCTCTGGAAACACCATATATTTT.

The chain uses TRBV18 and TRBJ2-3; D gene uncertain. Trimming removed 5 bases from V and 0 bases from J, with 15 bases in between. Germline values: CDR1 KGHSH, CDR2 LQKENI. The CDR3 spans 16 residues. The chain's CDR3 is CASSAASVTSTDTQYF. CDR3 sequence (DNA): TGTGCCAGCTCAGCGGCGTCGGTTACTAGCACAGATACGCAGTATTTT.